This T cell receptor (beta chain) was identified during a study of tumor and adjacent non-tumor tissue in lung cancer. Study context: Aged about 31 to 85 years, patients included nine to ten men and 4 or 5 women with stage I to III disease. Study observations and caveats: Shorter survival was associated with higher TCR diversity in tumors. Normal lung showed higher cumulative top 100 clone frequency than tumor.

The template was RNA from unsorted bulk tissue. More than 3 cm separated this lung sample from the edge of the tumor. There are 15 residues in the CDR3. Of note for this clonotype: Its antigen is still unknown. One end of the junction fails to match germline, which may point to a read error.

Three rounds of nested PCR, following a modified ARM-PCR protocol, produced the TCRbeta library. TCRdb re-called the multiplex PCR reads through MiXCR, storing one row per CDR3 protein. This sample has under 95,000 distinct CDR3 sequences; about 82% occur once, and the top ten carry approximately 55%. This clonotype was sampled from a man between 60 and 75 years old with non-small cell lung cancer. This chain connects TRBV12-3 or TRBV12-4 to TRBJ1-1, with a weak D call TRBD1 (5 bases). What was sequenced was distant non-tumor lung tissue. CDR3 region: CTSSVPGLLNTEAYF. The CDR3 coding sequence is TGTACCAGCAGTGTCCCAGGGTTACTGAACACTGAAGCTTACTTT.